This record looks at one T cell receptor (beta chain) sequence and its context. The antigen is not known. The sample belongs to a study of beta chain features in type 1 diabetes. The investigators reverse transcribed all of the isolated RNA, so they sequenced expressed TCRB transcripts. It was found that naive, central memory and regulatory T cell samples averaged approximately 3.6 million reads. Profiling relied on immunoSEQ multiplex PCR, and the TCRdb table lists in-frame clones only, not all of them. The profile shows under 950,000 clones, roughly 15% of them singletons. The CDR3 runs 14 residues. From germline, CDR1 is MNHEY and CDR2 SMNVEV (reference sequence). V gave up 3 bases and J gave up 3 bases, with 9 bases separating them. The study's findings and limits: cDNA-based reads could over-represent cells with high TCR expression. Patients with Type 1 diabetes showed moderately but significantly shorter TCRB CDR3s in all four CD4+ subsets. The study found that naive, central memory and Treg TCRB repertoires appeared more similar in patients than in healthy donors.

This sequence was found in a woman under 30 in good health. Sequencing was done on a sample of naive CD4+ T cells from blood. The chain recombines TRBV27 with TRBJ2-1, with D uncertain. The CDR3 sequence is CASSFGTLYNEQFF. DNA of the CDR3: TGTGCCAGCAGTTTTGGTACTCTCTACAATGAGCAGTTCTTC.